The source of this T cell receptor (beta chain) is a study of cytomegalovirus exposure and HLA in healthy donors. PCR was performed using 60 Vbeta and 13 Jbeta primers. Using immunoSEQ multiplex PCR, the repertoire was profiled, and TCRdb retains in-frame clones only, with some absent. The data hold some 100,000 clones, with 70% to 80% observed a single time. Among the donors, all were healthy bone marrow donors. Nobody recorded the CMV serostatus of this donor. In germline, CDR1 is MNHNY, CDR2 SVGAGI (reference sequence). The CDR3 contains 14 residues. The ends lost 5 bases at V and 4 bases at J; junction bases unmatched: 5. Turning to this clone: The antigen remains unidentified.

Study results and caveats: Solely CMV serostatus was available to characterize immune exposure.

This chain uses TRBV6-6 with TRBJ1-1, with TRBD1 matching 9 bases. Sequenced material: PBMCs. This TCR came from a human donor in good health. The CDR3 here is CASSGQGRGTEAFF. CDR3 nucleotides: TGTGCCAGCAGTGGACAGGGGCGCGGCACTGAAGCTTTCTTT.